This T cell receptor (beta chain) was captured by sequencing in a study of Graves' ophthalmopathy and Graves' hyperthyroidism. Amplifying from RNA transcripts, the study obtained TCR beta CDR3 regions. RT-PCR in the first round used HTBI primers; a second-round multiplex PCR followed. TCRdb reprocessed the multiplex PCR reads with MiXCR, giving one entry per CDR3 protein. The sample consists of around 1,000,000 distinct CDR3 sequences, 36% of them appearing once. Overall study findings and caveats: Its predictions of ophthalmopathy progression gave the model approximately 65% sensitivity and 72.22% specificity. The blood repertoire also included most expanded thyroid clonotypes above 0.001 frequency.

The study recruited hyperthyroidism patients aged 18 to 65 who were newly diagnosed, under 2 months' duration. The sample holds a few counts of this clonotype. Its antigen is still unknown. Sample: peripheral blood or thyroid tissue (not recorded which). The sequence was obtained from an adult man with Graves' hyperthyroidism.

The CDR3 sequence: CASSPSGGVTEAFF. The CDR3 DNA follows: TGTGCCAGCAGCCCCTCAGGGGGAGTGACTGAAGCTTTCTTT. The chain joins TRBV7-8 to TRBJ1-1, with TRBD1 identical over 7 bases. V lost 5 bases to trimming and J lost 5 bases; unmatched junction nucleotides: 8. The CDR3 covers 14 residues. Germline-derived CDR1 and CDR2 are SGHVS and FQNEAQ.